This T cell receptor (beta chain) was sequenced for a study of breast tumors, draining lymph nodes, adjacent tissues. This CDR3 is built from 14 residues. Germline-derived CDR1 and CDR2 are MGHDK and SYGVNS. Trimming took 5 bases from V and 6 from J; bases not matched to a gene: 5. This clonotype was seen repeatedly, ten times or more. From the multiplex PCR reads, TCRdb called clonotypes with MiXCR, one entry per CDR3 protein. The data contain about 230,000 distinct CDR3 sequences, about 30% of them singletons. Samples came from axillary lymph nodes draining the breast cancer. This TCR came from a female donor with breast cancer. Some clones in this sample may be carry-over from other donors' samples. The sample was axillary lymph node tissue. The chain uses TRBV25-1 and TRBJ2-7; 12 bases agree with TRBD1. CDR3 sequence: CASSPRDRGREQYF. In DNA form, the CDR3 reads TGTGCCAGCAGTCCTCGGGACAGGGGGCGCGAGCAGTACTTC.